Listed here is a single T cell receptor beta chain. Its specificity is unknown. The data are from a study of T cells in localized non-small cell lung cancer. General observations from the study: In adjacent lung appeared a median 57 of the top 100 tumor clones.

Clones were sequenced by immunoSEQ multiplex PCR, and TCRdb holds only the in-frame ones, with some missing. The data contain approximately 83,000 clones, more than 75% of them singletons. Germline V gene sequence: CDR1 GTSNPN, CDR2 SVGIG (reference sequence). Trimming removed 1 base at V and 1 base at J, with 10 bases between. This CDR3 comprises 14 residues. V is TRBV30 and J is TRBJ1-2; D ambiguous. The receptor's source is a woman aged 35-75 years with stage II squamous cell lung carcinoma. The sequenced sample was PBMCs, obtained before any cancer treatment. The CDR3 DNA sequence: TGTGCCTGGAGTGCTGCGGGAGTTAACTATGGCTACACCTTC. Its translation is CAWSAAGVNYGYTF.